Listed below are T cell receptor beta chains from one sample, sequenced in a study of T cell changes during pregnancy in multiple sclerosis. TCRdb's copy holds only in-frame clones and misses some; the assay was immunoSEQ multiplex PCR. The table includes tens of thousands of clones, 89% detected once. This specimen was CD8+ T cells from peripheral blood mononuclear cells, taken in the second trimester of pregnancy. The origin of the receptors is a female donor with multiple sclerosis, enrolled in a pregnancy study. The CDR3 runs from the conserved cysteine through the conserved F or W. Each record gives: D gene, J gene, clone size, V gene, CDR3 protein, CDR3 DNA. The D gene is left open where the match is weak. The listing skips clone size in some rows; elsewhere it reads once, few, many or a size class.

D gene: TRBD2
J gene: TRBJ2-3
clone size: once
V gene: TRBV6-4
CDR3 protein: CASSDGTSGESSTDTQYF
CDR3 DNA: TGTGCCAGCAGTGACGGGACTAGCGGGGAGTCTAGCACAGATACGCAGTATTTT

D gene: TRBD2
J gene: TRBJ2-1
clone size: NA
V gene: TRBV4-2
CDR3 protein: CASSPYTGAGVPLPHNEQFF
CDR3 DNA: TGTGCCAGCAGCCCATATACTGGCGCGGGAGTTCCCCTTCCCCACAATGAGCAGTTCTTC

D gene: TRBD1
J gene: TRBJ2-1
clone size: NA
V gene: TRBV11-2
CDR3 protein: CASSDRGRYNNEQFF
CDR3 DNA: TGTGCCAGCAGCGACAGGGGGCGTTATAACAATGAGCAGTTCTTC

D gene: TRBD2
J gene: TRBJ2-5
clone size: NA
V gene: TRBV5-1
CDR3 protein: CASSLERGARETQYF
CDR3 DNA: TGCGCCAGCAGCTTGGAGCGGGGGGCGCGAGAGACCCAGTACTTC

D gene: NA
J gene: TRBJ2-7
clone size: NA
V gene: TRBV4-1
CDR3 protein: CASSDRDTESYEQYF
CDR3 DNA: TGCGCCAGCAGTGACCGGGACACGGAATCCTACGAGCAGTACTTC

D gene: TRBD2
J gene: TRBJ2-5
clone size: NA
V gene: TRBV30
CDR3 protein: CAWRLAGEGETQYF
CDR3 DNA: TGTGCCTGGAGACTAGCGGGAGAGGGCGAGACCCAGTACTTC

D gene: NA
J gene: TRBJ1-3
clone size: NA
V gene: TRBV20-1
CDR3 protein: CSARARWRAYF
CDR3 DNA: TGCAGTGCCAGGGCCCGTTGGAGAGCGTATTTT

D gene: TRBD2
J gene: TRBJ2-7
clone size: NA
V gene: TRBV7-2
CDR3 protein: CASSPSGLGAYEQYF
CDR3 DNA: TGTGCCAGCAGCCCCTCGGGACTAGGGGCCTACGAGCAGTACTTC

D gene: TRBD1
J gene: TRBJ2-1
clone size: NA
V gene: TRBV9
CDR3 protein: CASSPGQDYEQFF
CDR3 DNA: TGTGCCAGCAGCCCGGGACAGGATTATGAGCAGTTCTTC

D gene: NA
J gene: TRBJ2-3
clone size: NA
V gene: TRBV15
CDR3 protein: CATSSHLMPLSGTDTQYF
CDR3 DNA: TGTGCCACCAGCAGTCATTTGATGCCATTATCGGGCACAGATACGCAGTATTTT

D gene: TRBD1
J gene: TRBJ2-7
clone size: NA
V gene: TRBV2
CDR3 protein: CASSGYRGYEQYF
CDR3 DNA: TGTGCCAGCAGTGGCTACAGGGGCTACGAGCAGTACTTC

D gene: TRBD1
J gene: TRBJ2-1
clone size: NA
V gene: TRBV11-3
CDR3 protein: CASSLLGQGAYHEQFF
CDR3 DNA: TGTGCCAGCAGCTTACTAGGACAGGGGGCATATCATGAGCAGTTCTTC

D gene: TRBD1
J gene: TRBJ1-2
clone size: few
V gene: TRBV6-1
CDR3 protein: CASSEANRGVGYTF
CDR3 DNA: TGTGCCAGCAGTGAAGCGAACAGGGGGGTTGGCTACACCTTC

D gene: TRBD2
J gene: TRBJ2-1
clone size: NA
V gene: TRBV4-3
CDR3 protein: CASSQDGGAYNEQFF
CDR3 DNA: TGCGCCAGCAGCCAAGACGGGGGGGCCTACAATGAGCAGTTCTTC

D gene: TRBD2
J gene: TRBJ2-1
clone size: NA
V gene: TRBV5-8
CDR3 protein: CASRGPKREQDEQFF
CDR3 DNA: TGTGCCAGCAGGGGACCGAAGCGGGAGCAGGATGAGCAGTTCTTC

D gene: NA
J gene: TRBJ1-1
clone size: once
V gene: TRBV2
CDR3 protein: CASSEWRNTEAFF
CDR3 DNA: TGTGCCAGCAGTGAGTGGAGGAACACTGAAGCTTTCTTT

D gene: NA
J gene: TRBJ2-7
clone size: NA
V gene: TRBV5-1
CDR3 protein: CASSLVRGYEQYF
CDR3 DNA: TGCGCCAGCAGCTTGGTTCGCGGCTACGAGCAGTACTTC

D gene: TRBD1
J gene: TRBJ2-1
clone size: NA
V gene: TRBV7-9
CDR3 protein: CASSLADRGFYNEQFF
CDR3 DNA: TGTGCCAGCAGCTTAGCTGACAGGGGATTTTACAATGAGCAGTTCTTC

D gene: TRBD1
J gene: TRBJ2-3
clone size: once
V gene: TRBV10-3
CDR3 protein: CAIRGQDPSTDTQYF
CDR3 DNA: TGTGCCATCAGGGGACAGGACCCAAGCACAGATACGCAGTATTTT

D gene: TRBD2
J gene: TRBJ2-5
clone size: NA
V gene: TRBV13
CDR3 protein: CASSRLAEETQYF
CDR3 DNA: TGTGCCAGCAGTAGACTAGCCGAGGAGACCCAGTACTTC

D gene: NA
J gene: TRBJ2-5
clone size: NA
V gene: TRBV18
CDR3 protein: CASSDEKPSPRETQYF
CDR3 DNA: TGTGCCAGCTCAGACGAAAAACCTAGCCCTCGGGAGACCCAGTACTTC

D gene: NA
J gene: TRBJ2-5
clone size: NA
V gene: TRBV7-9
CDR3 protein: CASRGGQIETQYF
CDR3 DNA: TGTGCCAGCAGGGGGGGACAGATCGAGACCCAGTACTTC

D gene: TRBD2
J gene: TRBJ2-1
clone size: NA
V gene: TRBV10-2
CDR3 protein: CASSQTGLSNNEQFF
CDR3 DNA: TGCGCCAGCAGTCAGACGGGACTATCCAACAATGAGCAGTTCTTC

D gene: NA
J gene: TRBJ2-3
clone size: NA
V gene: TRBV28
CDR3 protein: CASSLGQRRDTQYF
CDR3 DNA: TGTGCCAGCAGTTTAGGCCAAAGGAGGGATACGCAGTATTTT

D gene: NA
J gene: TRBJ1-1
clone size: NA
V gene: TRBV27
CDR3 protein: CASSLSLRTAEAFF
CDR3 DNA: TGTGCCAGCAGTTTATCCCTCCGGACAGCTGAAGCTTTCTTT

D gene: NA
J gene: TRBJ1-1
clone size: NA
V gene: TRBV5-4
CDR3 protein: CASSYNGGFEAFF
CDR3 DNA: TGTGCCAGCAGCTACAACGGCGGATTCGAAGCTTTCTTT

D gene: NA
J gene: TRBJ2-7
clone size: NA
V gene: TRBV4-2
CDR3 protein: CASSQGLGGIPLDEQYF
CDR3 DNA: TGTGCCAGCAGCCAAGGGCTCGGCGGGATTCCTCTGGACGAGCAGTACTTC

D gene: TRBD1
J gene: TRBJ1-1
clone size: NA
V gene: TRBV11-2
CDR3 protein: CASSLWGRGLTMNTEAFF
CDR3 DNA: TGTGCCAGCAGCTTATGGGGCAGGGGGCTTACTATGAACACTGAAGCTTTCTTT

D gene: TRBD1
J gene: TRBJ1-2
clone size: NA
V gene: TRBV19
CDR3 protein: CASSEGQGDVRGYTF
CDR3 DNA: TGTGCCAGTAGTGAGGGACAGGGAGATGTACGAGGCTACACCTTC

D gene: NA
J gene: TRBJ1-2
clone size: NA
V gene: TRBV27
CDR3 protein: CASSLSLGALYGYTF
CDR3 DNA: TGTGCCAGCAGTTTATCGTTGGGGGCCCTATATGGCTACACCTTC

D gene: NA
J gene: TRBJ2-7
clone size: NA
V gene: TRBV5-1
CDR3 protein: CASSFSSSYEQYF
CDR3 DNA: TGCGCCAGCAGCTTCTCCAGCTCCTACGAGCAGTACTTC

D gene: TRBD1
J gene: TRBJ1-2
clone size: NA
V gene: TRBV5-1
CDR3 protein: CASSLEGTGFYGYTF
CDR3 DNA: TGCGCCAGCAGCTTGGAAGGGACAGGGTTCTATGGCTACACCTTC

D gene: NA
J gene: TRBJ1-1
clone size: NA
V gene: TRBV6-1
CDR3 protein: CASSEATGNTEAFF
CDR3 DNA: TGTGCCAGCAGTGAAGCGACAGGGAACACTGAAGCTTTCTTT

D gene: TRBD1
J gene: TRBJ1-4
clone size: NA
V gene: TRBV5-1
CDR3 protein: CASSLTGGLVEKLFF
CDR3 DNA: TGCGCCAGCAGCTTGACAGGGGGCTTAGTGGAAAAACTGTTTTTT

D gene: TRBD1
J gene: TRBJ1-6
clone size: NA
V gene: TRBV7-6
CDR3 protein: CASSLLRTGANSPLHF
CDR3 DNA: TGTGCCAGCAGCCTACTACGGACAGGGGCAAATTCACCCCTCCACTTT

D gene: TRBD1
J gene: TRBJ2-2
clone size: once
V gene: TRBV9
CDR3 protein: CASSVKGARTGELFF
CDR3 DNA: TGTGCCAGCAGCGTCAAGGGGGCGCGTACCGGGGAGCTGTTTTTT

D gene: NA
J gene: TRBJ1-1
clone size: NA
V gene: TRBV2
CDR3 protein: CASSESMNTEAFF
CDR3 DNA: TGTGCCAGCAGTGAAAGCATGAACACTGAAGCTTTCTTT